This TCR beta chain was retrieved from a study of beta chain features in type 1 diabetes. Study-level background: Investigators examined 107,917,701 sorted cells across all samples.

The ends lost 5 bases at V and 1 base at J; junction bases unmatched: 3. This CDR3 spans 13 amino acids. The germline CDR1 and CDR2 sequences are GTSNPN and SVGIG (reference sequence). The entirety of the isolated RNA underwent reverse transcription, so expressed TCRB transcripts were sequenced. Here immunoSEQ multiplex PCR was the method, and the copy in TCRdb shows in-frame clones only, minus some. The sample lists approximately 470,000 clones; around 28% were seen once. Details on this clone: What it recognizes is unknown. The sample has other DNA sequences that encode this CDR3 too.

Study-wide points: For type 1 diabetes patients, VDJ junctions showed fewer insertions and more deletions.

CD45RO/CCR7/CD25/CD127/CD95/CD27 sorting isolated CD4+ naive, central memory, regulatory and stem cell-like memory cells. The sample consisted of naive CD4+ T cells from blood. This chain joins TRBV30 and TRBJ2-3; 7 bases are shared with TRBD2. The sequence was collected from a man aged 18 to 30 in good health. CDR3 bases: TGTGCCTGGGAGGCGGGAGGCACAGATACGCAGTATTTT. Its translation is CAWEAGGTDTQYF. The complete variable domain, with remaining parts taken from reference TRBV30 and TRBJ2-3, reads SQTIHQWPATLVQPVGSPLSLECTVEGTSNPNLYWYRQAAGRGLQLLFYSVGIGQISSEVPQNLSASRPQDRQFILSSKKLLLSDSGFYLCAWEAGGTDTQYFGPGTRLTVL.